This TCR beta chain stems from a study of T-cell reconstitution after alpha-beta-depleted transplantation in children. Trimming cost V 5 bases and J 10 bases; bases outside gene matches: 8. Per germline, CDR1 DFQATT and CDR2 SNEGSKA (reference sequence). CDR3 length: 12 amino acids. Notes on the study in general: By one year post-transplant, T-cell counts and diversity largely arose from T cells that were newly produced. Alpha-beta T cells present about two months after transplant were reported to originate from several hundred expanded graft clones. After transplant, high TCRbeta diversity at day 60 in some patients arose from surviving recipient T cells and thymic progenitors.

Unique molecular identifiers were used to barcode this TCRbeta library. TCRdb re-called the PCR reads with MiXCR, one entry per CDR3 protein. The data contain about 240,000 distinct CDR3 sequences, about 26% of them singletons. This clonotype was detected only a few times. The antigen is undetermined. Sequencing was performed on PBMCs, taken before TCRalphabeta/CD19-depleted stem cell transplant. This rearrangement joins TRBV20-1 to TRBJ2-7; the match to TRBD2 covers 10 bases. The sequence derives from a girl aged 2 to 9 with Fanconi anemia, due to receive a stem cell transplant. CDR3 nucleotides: TGCAGTGCTGCCGGGACTAGCGTCCTCCAGTACTTC. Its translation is CSAAGTSVLQYF.